This T cell receptor beta chain was observed in a study of T cells in Graves' hyperthyroidism and ophthalmopathy. TCR beta CDR3 sequences were amplified from RNA transcripts. A set of HTBI primers served as the primers for a first-round RT-PCR of the TCR CDR3. In TCRdb, the multiplex PCR reads were re-called with MiXCR into one record per CDR3 protein. The profile shows hundreds of thousands of distinct CDR3 sequences, roughly 17% of them singletons. The CDR3 sequence is 15 residues long. The germline V gene encodes CDR1 LGHDT and CDR2 YNNKEL (reference sequence). V was pared by 0 bases and J by 7 bases, with 8 bases of the junction left unmatched. Whole-study findings and limits: Separating ophthalmopathy from stable hyperthyroidism was achieved by a 13 V-J model.

With a duration under 2 months, the hyperthyroidism was newly diagnosed in patients aged 18 to 65. This clonotype was counted at least ten times. Its antigen is currently unknown. This chain uses TRBV3-1 with TRBJ1-1; 7 bases line up with TRBD1. The TCR was taken from a woman between 18 and 30 years old with Graves' hyperthyroidism. The sample consisted of blood. The CDR3 sequence: CASSQDKTGRHEAFF. The CDR3 DNA reads as TGTGCCAGCAGCCAAGATAAGACAGGGCGCCATGAAGCTTTCTTT.